This T cell receptor beta chain was captured by sequencing in a study of CD8+ T cells in alopecia areata. The study, taken as a whole, reports: Expanded CD8+ clones among the top 100, as well as scalp clonality, were significantly decreased by tofacitinib.

The germline CDR1 and CDR2 sequences are MRHNA and SNTAGT. This CDR3 has 15 amino acids. Trimming pared 0 bases from V and 9 bases from J, leaving 15 bases between. Treatment specified: oral pan-JAK inhibitor, 5-10 mg twice daily. The authors extracted RNA and reverse transcribed it into cDNA as the sequencing template. Here immunoSEQ multiplex PCR was the method, and the copy in TCRdb shows in-frame clones only, minus some. The sample lists 150,000 to 200,000 clones, under 80% occurring once. This clone was detected ten times or more. Its antigen is unknown. The receptor was derived from a human donor with alopecia areata. This sequence joins TRBV6-4 and TRBJ2-1; D gene uncertain. The sequenced sample was CD4+ T cells sorted from blood, obtained around week 47, from a patient treated with tofacitinib. CDR3 loop: CASSDSRGGSSEQFF. In nucleotides, the CDR3 is TGTGCCAGCAGTGACTCGAGAGGCGGATCTAGTGAGCAGTTCTTC.